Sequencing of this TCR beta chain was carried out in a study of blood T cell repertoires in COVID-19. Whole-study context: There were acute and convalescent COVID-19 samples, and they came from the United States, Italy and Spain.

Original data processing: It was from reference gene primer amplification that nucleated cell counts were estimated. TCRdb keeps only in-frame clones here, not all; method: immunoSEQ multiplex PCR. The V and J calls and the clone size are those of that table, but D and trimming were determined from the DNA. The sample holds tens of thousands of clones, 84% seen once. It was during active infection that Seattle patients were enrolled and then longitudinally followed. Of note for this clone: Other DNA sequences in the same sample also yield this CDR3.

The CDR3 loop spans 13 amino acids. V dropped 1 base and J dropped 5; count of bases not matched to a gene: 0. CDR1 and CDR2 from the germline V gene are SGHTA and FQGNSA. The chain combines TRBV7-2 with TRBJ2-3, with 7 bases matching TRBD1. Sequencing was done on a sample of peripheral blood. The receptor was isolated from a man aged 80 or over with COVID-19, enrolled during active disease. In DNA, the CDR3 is TGTGCCAGCAGCTTAGACAGGGGAGATACGCAGTATTTT. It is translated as CASSLDRGDTQYF.